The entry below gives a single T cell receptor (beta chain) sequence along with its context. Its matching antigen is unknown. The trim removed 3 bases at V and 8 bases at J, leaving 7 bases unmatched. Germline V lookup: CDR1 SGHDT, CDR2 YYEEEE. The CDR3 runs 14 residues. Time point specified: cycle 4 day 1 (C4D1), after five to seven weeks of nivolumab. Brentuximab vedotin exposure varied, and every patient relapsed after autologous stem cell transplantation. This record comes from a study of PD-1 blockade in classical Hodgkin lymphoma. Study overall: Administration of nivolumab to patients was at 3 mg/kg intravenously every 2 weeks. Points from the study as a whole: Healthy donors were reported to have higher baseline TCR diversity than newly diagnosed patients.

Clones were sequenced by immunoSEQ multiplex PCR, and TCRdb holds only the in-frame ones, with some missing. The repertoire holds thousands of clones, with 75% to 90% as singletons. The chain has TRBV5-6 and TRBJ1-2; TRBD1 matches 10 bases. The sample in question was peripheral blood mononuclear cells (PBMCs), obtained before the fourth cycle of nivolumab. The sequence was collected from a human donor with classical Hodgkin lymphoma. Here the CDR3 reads CASSSTGGREGYTF. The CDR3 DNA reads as TGTGCCAGCAGCTCGACAGGGGGCAGGGAAGGCTACACCTTC.